Each of the 32 T cell receptor beta chains below was sequenced from the same sample in a study of shared clonotypes between healthy human individuals. Assay: immunoSEQ multiplex PCR; the TCRdb copy retains only in-frame clones and omits some. The sample holds approximately 500,000 clones; about 95% are singletons and the top ten take about 0.057%. The sample comprised naive CD4+ T cells sorted from blood. Subset meaning: CD45RA+ positively selected. The receptors shown here come from a woman in her thirties in good health.

The gene calls are TRBV5-1 and TRBJ2-7, with D tentatively TRBD1 (6 bases). CDR3 size: 12 residues. V lost 1 base and J 5 bases, leaving 7 bases between the germline ends. CDR1 and CDR2 (germline): SGHRS, YFSETQ. The CDR3 loop is CASSLWGHEQYF. CDR3 DNA: TGCGCCAGCAGCTTGTGGGGGCACGAGCAGTACTTC.

CDR3 coding DNA: TGTGCCAGAGGCGTTGGGGCCGAGCAGTACTTC. As protein: CARGVGAEQYF. The chain couples TRBV6-4 to TRBJ2-7; D possibly corresponds to TRBD1 (5 bases). Germline CDR1 MRHNA, CDR2 SNTAGT. This CDR3 has 11 residues. The ends were cut back, 9 bases at V and 6 bases at J, with 12 bases in the middle.

The chain combines TRBV11-2 with TRBJ1-2; D unresolved. The CDR3 covers 16 residues. The ends were cut back, 5 bases at V and 2 bases at J, with 18 bases in the middle. Per germline, CDR1 SGHAT and CDR2 FQNNGV. CDR3 coding DNA: TGTGCCAGCAGCCAAAGTCCGGGGTCGCTCAACTATGGCTACACCTTC. Amino acids: CASSQSPGSLNYGYTF.

The V and J genes are TRBV6-1 and TRBJ2-2; D tentatively fits TRBD1 or TRBD2 (6 bases each). The V end lost 6 bases, the J end lost 2 bases, and 22 bases lay between the germline ends. The CDR3 is 18 residues long. Germline CDR1 and CDR2: MNHNS and SASEGT. Written as DNA, the CDR3 is TGTGCCAGCAGCGAACTTAGGTGGGGGGCTCGAAACACCGGGGAGCTGTTTTTT. As protein: CASSELRWGARNTGELFF.

V and J are TRBV5-4 and TRBJ1-1; 8 bases map to TRBD1. CDR1 SGHNT and CDR2 YYREEE come from the germline V gene (reference sequence). The CDR3 length is 15 residues. V gave up 4 bases and J gave up 1 base; unmatched junction bases: 6. The CDR3 region is CASSIDRGRNTEAFF. The CDR3 coding sequence is TGTGCCAGCAGCATCGACAGGGGAAGGAACACTGAAGCTTTCTTT.

V gene TRBV2 combines with J gene TRBJ1-4, with 8 bases that match TRBD1. The V gene's germline CDR1 is SNHLY and CDR2 FYNNEI. The CDR3 is 15 residues long. V lost 4 bases to trimming and J lost 8 bases; unmatched junction nucleotides: 9. The CDR3 sequence is CASSALRTGLEKLFF. The CDR3 DNA reads as TGTGCCAGCAGTGCCCTACGGACAGGGCTCGAAAAACTGTTTTTT.

This sequence joins TRBV7-2 and TRBJ1-2; 9 bases align to TRBD1. The CDR3 sequence is 13 residues long. J lost 6 bases, V lost 3 bases, and 2 bases had no gene match. Germline values: CDR1 SGHTA, CDR2 FQGNSA. The CDR3 loop reads CASSFRTGDGYTF. The CDR3 nucleotides are TGTGCCAGCAGCTTTCGGACAGGGGATGGCTACACCTTC.

The rearrangement joins TRBV18 to TRBJ2-7; D is possibly TRBD2 (5 bases). V lost 3 bases to trimming and J lost 5 bases, with 17 bases between them. Germline V gene lookup returns CDR1 KGHSH and CDR2 LQKENI. The CDR3 covers 15 residues. The DNA for the CDR3 is TGTGCCAGCTCACCCGGACTGCCGAAAGCTGACGAGCAGTACTTC. Protein product: CASSPGLPKADEQYF.

The rearrangement links TRBV2 to TRBJ2-7; D tentatively reads TRBD1 or TRBD2 (5 bases each). This CDR3 has 15 amino acids. Germline-derived CDR1 and CDR2 are SNHLY and FYNNEI. V lost 6 bases, J lost 0 bases, and 15 bases lay in between. CDR3 in DNA: TGTGCCAGCAGGTTAGGGACGGCTGACTCCTACGAGCAGTACTTC. Its translation: CASRLGTADSYEQYF.

V usage is TRBV28 and J usage is TRBJ2-5; 16 positions agree with TRBD2. This CDR3 region has 22 residues. J gave up 4 bases and V 7 bases, and 24 bases lay outside the gene matches. Germline lookup yields CDR1 MDHEN and CDR2 SYDVKM. The chain's CDR3 is CASTLYGTGEGLAGGPRETQYF. The CDR3 bases are TGTGCCAGCACCCTTTATGGGACAGGGGAGGGACTAGCGGGAGGGCCCCGAGAGACCCAGTACTTC. The variable domain in full, with the rest retrieved from reference TRBV28 and TRBJ2-5, is DVKVTQSSRYLVKRTGEKVFLECVQDMDHENMFWYRQDPGLGLRLIYFSYDVKMKEKGDIPEGYSVSREKKERFSLILESASTNQTSMYLCASTLYGTGEGLAGGPRETQYFGPGTRLLVL.

The chain is built from TRBV6-5 and TRBJ2-7, with 9 bases fitting TRBD2. This CDR3 comprises 14 residues. V lost 5 bases, J lost 8 bases, and 10 bases stayed unmatched. CDR1 and CDR2 (germline): MNHEY, SVGAGI. CDR3 protein: CASSATSGPFQQYF. CDR3 nucleotide sequence: TGTGCCAGCAGTGCCACTAGCGGGCCTTTCCAGCAGTACTTC.

This clone was detected only a few times. The chain combines TRBV28 with TRBJ1-5; 7 nucleotides line up with TRBD1. Per germline, CDR1 MDHEN and CDR2 SYDVKM. The ends lost 3 bases at V and 9 bases at J; junction bases unmatched: 14. The CDR3 is made up of 16 amino acids. In nucleotides, the CDR3 is TGTGCCAGCAGTTTCTCGACAGGGACCCTAAGGGGGCCCCAGCATTTT. It yields the protein CASSFSTGTLRGPQHF.

The chain carries TRBV7-9 and TRBJ1-3; D not certain. This CDR3 is built from 16 residues. From germline, CDR1 is SEHNR and CDR2 FQNEAQ (reference sequence). Deletions cut 4 bases from V and 0 bases from J, with 13 bases between. The CDR3 here is CASSSDISSSGNTIYF. CDR3 sequence (DNA): TGTGCCAGCAGCTCAGACATCTCGAGCTCTGGAAACACCATATATTTT.

The chain employs TRBV5-1 and TRBJ2-7, with 8 nucleotides matching TRBD2. Germline loops: CDR1 SGHRS, CDR2 YFSETQ. The CDR3 contains 17 residues. Trimming removed 4 bases from V and 3 bases from J; junction bases left unmatched: 15. The CDR3 sequence is CASSPEPSGSLLYEQYF. The CDR3 nucleotides are TGCGCCAGCAGCCCGGAACCCAGCGGGAGCCTCCTCTACGAGCAGTACTTC.

CDR3 bases: TGTGCCAGTAGTATAGATCAAGACCACGAGCAGTACTTC. As protein: CASSIDQDHEQYF. V is TRBV19 and J is TRBJ2-7; D not resolved. V lost 0 bases, J lost 5 bases, and 8 bases lay in between. CDR3 length: 13 amino acids. Looked up from germline, CDR1 is LNHDA and CDR2 is SQIVND (reference sequence).

The rearrangement joins TRBV5-5 to TRBJ2-7; unclear D gene. This CDR3 comprises 14 residues. The V end was cut by 1 base, the J end by 6 bases, with 14 bases between. CDR1 SGHKS and CDR2 YYEKEE come from the germline V gene (reference sequence). The CDR3 here is CASSLLSGPTEQYF. The CDR3 DNA reads as TGTGCCAGCAGCTTGTTATCCGGCCCCACCGAGCAGTACTTC.

The J gene is TRBJ1-5, the V gene TRBV6-1, with TRBD1 as a possible D gene (5 bases). Germline V lookup: CDR1 MNHNS, CDR2 SASEGT. V was trimmed by 0 bases and J by 0 bases, leaving 12 bases between them. The CDR3 is 17 residues long. The CDR3 sequence: CASSEALGRDSNQPQHF. DNA for the CDR3: TGTGCCAGCAGTGAAGCTTTGGGACGAGATAGCAATCAGCCCCAGCATTTT.

This chain connects TRBV11-2 to TRBJ2-6; a weak D match, TRBD1 (5 bases). The CDR3 sequence is 16 residues long. Trimming cost V 5 bases and J 3 bases, with 14 bases left between them. Germline loops: CDR1 SGHAT, CDR2 FQNNGV. The CDR3: CASSTYQGSGANVLTF. In nucleotides, the CDR3 is TGTGCCAGCAGCACGTATCAGGGCAGTGGGGCCAACGTCCTGACTTTC.

V gene TRBV18 combines with J gene TRBJ2-7; tentatively, D is TRBD1 (7 bases). V was trimmed by 1 base and J by 0 bases, leaving 16 bases between them. The CDR3 totals 17 residues. The germline V gene has CDR1 KGHSH and CDR2 LQKENI. This CDR3 reads CASSPLGGQLSSYEQYF. The CDR3 nucleotides read TGTGCCAGCTCACCACTCGGGGGACAGCTCAGCTCCTACGAGCAGTACTTC.

V gene TRBV18 combines with J gene TRBJ2-1; TRBD1 aligns across 9 bases. The CDR3 runs 15 residues. Losses at the gene ends were 6 bases for V and 3 bases for J; bases not matched to a gene: 6. Germline V gene lookup returns CDR1 KGHSH and CDR2 LQKENI. CDR3 residues: CASSPGQGFYNEQFF. The CDR3 nucleotides are TGTGCCAGCTCGCCAGGACAGGGGTTCTACAATGAGCAGTTCTTC.

A word on this clone: Other nucleotide sequences in the sample specify the same CDR3. The rearrangement joins TRBV6-1 to TRBJ1-1, with a possible D match to TRBD1 (6 bases). The CDR3 contains 14 residues. V was cut by 6 bases and J by 5 bases, with 16 bases left in between. The germline gives CDR1 MNHNS, CDR2 SASEGT. In nucleotides, the CDR3 is TGTGCCAGCAGCGGATTACAGGGATCGACTGAAGCTTTCTTT. This translates into CASSGLQGSTEAFF.

This sequence joins TRBV4-1 and TRBJ2-1, with 9 bases identical to TRBD2. The ends lost 1 base at V and 8 bases at J; junction bases unmatched: 15. Per germline, CDR1 MGHRA and CDR2 YSYEKL. This CDR3 region has 18 residues. The CDR3 sequence: CASSQAQAGGGLGYEQFF. Here the CDR3 DNA reads TGCGCCAGCAGCCAAGCACAAGCGGGAGGAGGATTGGGATATGAGCAGTTCTTC.

CDR3 in DNA: TGCGCCAGCTCAACTACAGGGACCCACTCTGGAAACACCATATATTTT. Encoded protein: CASSTTGTHSGNTIYF. The chain joins TRBV5-1 to TRBJ1-3; D may be TRBD1 (6 bases). Deletions cut 7 bases from V and 0 bases from J, with 17 bases between. CDR1 and CDR2 from the germline V gene are SGHRS and YFSETQ. This CDR3 has 16 amino acids.

J is TRBJ2-7 and V is TRBV7-8, with 12 bases fitting TRBD2. This CDR3 is 16 amino acids long. Germline V gives CDR1 SGHVS, CDR2 FQNEAQ. Trimming at V came to 3 bases and at J to 3 bases, leaving 6 bases not matched to a gene. The CDR3 spells CASSLDRLAGDYEQYF. CDR3 bases: TGTGCCAGCAGCTTGGATCGACTAGCGGGAGACTACGAGCAGTACTTC.

This chain joins TRBV5-6 and TRBJ2-7; maybe TRBD2 (6 bases). This CDR3 comprises 14 residues. Trimming pared 5 bases from V and 0 bases from J, leaving 12 bases between. Germline CDR1 reads SGHDT; CDR2 reads YYEEEE. The CDR3 loop reads CASSTGGNSYEQYF. The CDR3 bases are TGTGCCAGCAGTACGGGCGGGAACTCCTACGAGCAGTACTTC.

V is TRBV6-6 and J is TRBJ2-7, with 9 bases matching TRBD2. Unmatched junction bases numbered 5, after V lost 2 bases and J lost 6 bases. The CDR3 loop spans 14 amino acids. CDR1 is MNHNY and CDR2 is SVGAGI in the germline V gene (reference sequence). CDR3 residues: CASSYAGGPVEQYF. CDR3 nucleotides: TGTGCCAGCAGTTACGCGGGAGGGCCGGTCGAGCAGTACTTC.

The DNA of the CDR3 is TGTGCCAGCAGACTAGCGGGAAAGTCTTACGAGCAGTACTTC. This translates into CASRLAGKSYEQYF. V gene TRBV11-3 combines with J gene TRBJ2-7; 10 bases map to TRBD2. This CDR3 spans 14 amino acids. Germline values: CDR1 SGHNT, CDR2 YENEEA. After removal of 6 bases from V and 4 bases from J, the junction contained 6 bases not matched to a gene.

A note on this clone: The CDR3 does not close with the conserved phenylalanine or tryptophan, likely indicating a read error. The DNA is omitted, as the CDR3 cannot be located on it reliably, and the CDR3 follows TCRdb's listing. The V call is TRBV28, the J call TRBJ1-1; the D call of TRBD1 is as the table states it, not checked on the DNA. The CDR3 has 11 amino acids, counting both end residues. CDR1 is MDHEN, CDR2 SYDVKM, per germline. The CDR3 is CASSSGTAFLG.

V gene TRBV11-2 combines with J gene TRBJ2-7; D may be TRBD2 (5 bases). The length of the CDR3 is 15 residues. V dropped 3 bases and J dropped 0 bases, with 12 bases sitting between them. Germline V CDR1 and CDR2: SGHAT, FQNNGV. The CDR3 here is CASSFARGGSYEQYF. The CDR3 DNA sequence: TGTGCCAGCAGCTTCGCCCGTGGAGGCTCCTACGAGCAGTACTTC.

The chain is built from TRBV7-6 and TRBJ2-5, with D perhaps TRBD2 (6 bases). The ends were cut back, 5 bases at V and 5 bases at J, with 12 bases in the middle. This CDR3 contains 13 residues. CDR1 and CDR2 (germline): SGHVS, FNYEAQ. CDR3 amino acids: CASSRTNWETQYF. In nucleotides, the CDR3 is TGTGCCAGCAGCCGGACTAACTGGGAGACCCAGTACTTC.

The gene calls are TRBV29-1 and TRBJ2-5; 8 positions match TRBD2. Germline values: CDR1 SQVTM, CDR2 ANQGSEA. Trimming at V came to 6 bases and at J to 2 bases, leaving 8 bases not matched to a gene. There are 14 residues in the CDR3. The CDR3 region is CSVPREGFQETQYF. Here the CDR3 DNA reads TGCAGCGTCCCTCGGGAGGGATTTCAAGAGACCCAGTACTTC.

About this clone: Other DNA sequences in this sample translate to the same CDR3. This chain joins TRBV28 and TRBJ1-4, with D uncertain. The CDR3 runs to 12 residues. V was clipped by 5 bases and J by 2 bases, with 3 bases between them. Germline V gives CDR1 MDHEN, CDR2 SYDVKM. The CDR3 sequence is CASSITNEKLFF. DNA of the CDR3: TGTGCCAGCAGTATTACTAATGAAAAACTGTTTTTT. The variable domain in full, completed from reference TRBV28 and TRBJ1-4, reads DVKVTQSSRYLVKRTGEKVFLECVQDMDHENMFWYRQDPGLGLRLIYFSYDVKMKEKGDIPEGYSVSREKKERFSLILESASTNQTSMYLCASSITNEKLFFGSGTQLSVL.